The source of this T cell receptor (beta chain) is a study of blood T cell repertoires in COVID-19. In the authors' workflow: Amplifying reference gene primers gave estimates of nucleated cell counts. This table comes from immunoSEQ multiplex PCR, and its TCRdb copy is limited to in-frame clones, with some not included. The D gene and trimming were derived from the DNA, and the V and J assignments and clone size from that table. The sample holds approximately 89,000 clones, more than 60% seen once. The CDR3 length is 16 residues. J lost 3 bases, V lost 4 bases, and 10 bases had no gene match. The germline V gene encodes CDR1 SGHTA and CDR2 FQGNSA.

The specimen was peripheral blood. This sequence originates from a man in his 70s with acute or convalescent COVID-19. The chain has TRBV7-2 and TRBJ2-7; TRBD1 aligns across 9 bases. The CDR3 loop reads CASSYTPGTGLYEQYF. The CDR3 nucleotides are TGTGCCAGCAGCTACACACCCGGGACAGGGCTCTACGAGCAGTACTTC.